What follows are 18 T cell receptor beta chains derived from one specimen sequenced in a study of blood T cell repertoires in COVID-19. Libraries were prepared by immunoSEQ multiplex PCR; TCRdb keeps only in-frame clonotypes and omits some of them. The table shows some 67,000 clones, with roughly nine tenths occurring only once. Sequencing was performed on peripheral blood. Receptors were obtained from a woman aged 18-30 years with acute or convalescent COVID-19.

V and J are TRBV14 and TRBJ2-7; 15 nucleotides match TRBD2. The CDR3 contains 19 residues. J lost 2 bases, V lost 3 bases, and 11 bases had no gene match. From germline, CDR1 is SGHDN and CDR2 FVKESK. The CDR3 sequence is CASSQGLAGGGFPPYEQYF. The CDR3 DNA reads TGTGCCAGCAGCCAGGGACTAGCGGGAGGAGGTTTTCCGCCCTACGAGCAGTACTTC.

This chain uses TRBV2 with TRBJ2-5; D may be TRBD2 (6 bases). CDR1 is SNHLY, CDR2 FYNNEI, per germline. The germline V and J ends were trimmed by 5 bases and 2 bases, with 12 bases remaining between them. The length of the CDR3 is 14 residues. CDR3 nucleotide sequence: TGTGCCAGCAGTATAGGGACTCTTCAAGAGACCCAGTACTTC. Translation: CASSIGTLQETQYF. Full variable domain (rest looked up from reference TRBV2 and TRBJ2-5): EPEVTQTPSHQVTQMGQEVILRCVPISNHLYFYWYRQILGQKVEFLVSFYNNEISEKSEIFDDQFSVERPDGSNFTLKIRSTKLEDSAMYFCASSIGTLQETQYFGPGTRLLVL.

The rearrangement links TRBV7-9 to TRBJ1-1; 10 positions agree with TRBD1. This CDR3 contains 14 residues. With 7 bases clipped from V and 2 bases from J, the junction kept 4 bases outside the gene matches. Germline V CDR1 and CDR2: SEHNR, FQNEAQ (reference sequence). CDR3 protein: CASTDRGGNTEAFF. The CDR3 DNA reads TGTGCCAGCACGGACAGGGGGGGAAACACTGAAGCTTTCTTT.

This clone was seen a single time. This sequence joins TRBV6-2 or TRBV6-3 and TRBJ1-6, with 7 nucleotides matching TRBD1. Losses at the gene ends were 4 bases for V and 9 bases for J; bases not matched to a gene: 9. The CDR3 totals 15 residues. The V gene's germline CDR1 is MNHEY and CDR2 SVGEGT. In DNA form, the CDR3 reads TGTGCCAGCAGTTCCGAGACAGGGTGGGGTTCACCCCTCCACTTT. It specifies CASSSETGWGSPLHF.

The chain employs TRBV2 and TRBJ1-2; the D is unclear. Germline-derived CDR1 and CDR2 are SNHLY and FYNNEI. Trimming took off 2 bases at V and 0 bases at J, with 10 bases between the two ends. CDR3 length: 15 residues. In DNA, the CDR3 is TGTGCCAGCAGTGAAAGAGGTTTAGCTAACTATGGCTACACCTTC. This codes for CASSERGLANYGYTF.

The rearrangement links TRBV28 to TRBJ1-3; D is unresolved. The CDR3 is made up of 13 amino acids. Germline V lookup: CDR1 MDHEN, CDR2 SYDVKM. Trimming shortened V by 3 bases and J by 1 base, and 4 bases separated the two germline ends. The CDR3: CASSFPSGNTIYF. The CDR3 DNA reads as TGTGCCAGCAGTTTCCCGTCTGGAAACACCATATATTTT.

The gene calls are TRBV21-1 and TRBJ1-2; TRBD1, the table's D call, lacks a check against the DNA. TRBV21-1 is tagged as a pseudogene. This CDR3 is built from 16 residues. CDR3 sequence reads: CASSGQASPQDYGYTF. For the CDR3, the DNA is TGTGCCAGCAGCGGACAGGCCTCTCCCCAGGACTATGGCTACACCTTC.

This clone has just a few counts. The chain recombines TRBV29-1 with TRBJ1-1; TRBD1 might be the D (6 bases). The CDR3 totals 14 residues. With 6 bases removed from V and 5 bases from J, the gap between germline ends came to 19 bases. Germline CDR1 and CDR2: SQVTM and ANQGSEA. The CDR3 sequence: CSVQQGRIDTEAFF. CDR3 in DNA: TGCAGCGTCCAACAGGGTAGGATCGATACTGAAGCTTTCTTT.

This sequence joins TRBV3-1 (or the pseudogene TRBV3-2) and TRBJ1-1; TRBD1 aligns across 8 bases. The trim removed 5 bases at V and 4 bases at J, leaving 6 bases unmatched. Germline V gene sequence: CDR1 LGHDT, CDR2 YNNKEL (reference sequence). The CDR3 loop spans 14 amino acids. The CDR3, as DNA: TGTGCCAGCAGCTGCCGACAGGGGAGCACTGAAGCTTTCTTT. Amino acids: CASSCRQGSTEAFF.

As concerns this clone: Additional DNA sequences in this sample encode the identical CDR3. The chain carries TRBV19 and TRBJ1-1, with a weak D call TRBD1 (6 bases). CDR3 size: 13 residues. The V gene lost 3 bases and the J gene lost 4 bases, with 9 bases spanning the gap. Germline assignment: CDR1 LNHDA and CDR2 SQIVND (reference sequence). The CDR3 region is CASSIRGGTEAFF. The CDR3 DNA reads TGTGCCAGTAGTATTAGGGGGGGCACTGAAGCTTTCTTT. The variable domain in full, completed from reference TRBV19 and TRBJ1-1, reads DGGITQSPKYLFRKEGQNVTLSCEQNLNHDAMYWYRQDPGQGLRLIYYSQIVNDFQKGDIAEGYSVSREKKESFPLTVTSAQKNPTAFYLCASSIRGGTEAFFGQGTRLTVV.

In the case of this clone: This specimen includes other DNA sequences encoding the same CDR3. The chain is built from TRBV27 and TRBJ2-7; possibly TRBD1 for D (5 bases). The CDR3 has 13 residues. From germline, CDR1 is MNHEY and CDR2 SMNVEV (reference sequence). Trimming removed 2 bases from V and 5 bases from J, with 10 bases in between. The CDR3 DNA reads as TGTGCCAGCAGTTTAAGGGGATCCGACGAGCAGTACTTC. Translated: CASSLRGSDEQYF.

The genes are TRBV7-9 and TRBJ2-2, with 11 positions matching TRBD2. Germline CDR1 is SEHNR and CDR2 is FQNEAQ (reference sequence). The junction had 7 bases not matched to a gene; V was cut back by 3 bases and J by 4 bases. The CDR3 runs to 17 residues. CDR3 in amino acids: CASSFPSSGGTTGELFF. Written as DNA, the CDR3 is TGTGCCAGCAGCTTCCCTTCTAGCGGGGGGACCACCGGGGAGCTGTTTTTT.

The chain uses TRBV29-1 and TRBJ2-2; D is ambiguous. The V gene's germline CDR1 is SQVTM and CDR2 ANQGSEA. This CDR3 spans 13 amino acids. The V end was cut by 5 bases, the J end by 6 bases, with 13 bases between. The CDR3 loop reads CSVYISGPGELFF. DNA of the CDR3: TGCAGCGTTTATATCTCGGGTCCCGGGGAGCTGTTTTTT.

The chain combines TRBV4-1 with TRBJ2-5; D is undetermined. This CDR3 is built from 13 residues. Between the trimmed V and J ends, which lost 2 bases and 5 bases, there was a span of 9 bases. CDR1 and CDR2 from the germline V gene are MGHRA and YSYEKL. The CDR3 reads CASSQFLRETQYF. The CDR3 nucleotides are TGCGCCAGCAGCCAATTCCTGCGGGAGACCCAGTACTTC.

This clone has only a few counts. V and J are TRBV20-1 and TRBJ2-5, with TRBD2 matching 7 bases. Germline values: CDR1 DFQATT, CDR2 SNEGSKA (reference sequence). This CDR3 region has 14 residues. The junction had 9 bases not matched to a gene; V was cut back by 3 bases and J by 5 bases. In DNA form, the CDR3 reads TGCAGTGCTAGTAAATTGGGAGGGCCGGAGACCCAGTACTTC. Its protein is CSASKLGGPETQYF.

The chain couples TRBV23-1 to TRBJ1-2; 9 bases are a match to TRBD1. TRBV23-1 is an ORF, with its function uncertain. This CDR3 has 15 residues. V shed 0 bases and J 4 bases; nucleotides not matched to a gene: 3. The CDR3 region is CASSQSKTGGYGYTF. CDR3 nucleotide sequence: TGCGCCAGCAGTCAATCTAAGACAGGGGGCTATGGCTACACCTTC.

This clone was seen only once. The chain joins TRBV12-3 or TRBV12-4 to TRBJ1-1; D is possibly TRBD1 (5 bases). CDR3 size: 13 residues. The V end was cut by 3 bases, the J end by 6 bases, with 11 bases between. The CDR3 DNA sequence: TGTGCCAGCAGTTTCGAGCGGGGGGCTGAAGCTTTCTTT. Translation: CASSFERGAEAFF.

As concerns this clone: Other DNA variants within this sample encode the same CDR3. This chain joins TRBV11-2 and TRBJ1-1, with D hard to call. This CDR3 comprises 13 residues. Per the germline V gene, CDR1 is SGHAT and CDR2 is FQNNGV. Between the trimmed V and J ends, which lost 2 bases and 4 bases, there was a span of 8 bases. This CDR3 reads CASSLLRSTEAFF. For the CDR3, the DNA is TGTGCCAGCAGCTTACTCCGTAGCACTGAAGCTTTCTTT.